This T cell receptor beta chain was identified during a study of cytomegalovirus exposure and HLA in healthy donors (dated by TCRdb to 2016 to 2017). About the investigation overall: In an earlier analysis of 587 of the donors, about 260 Gb of sequence data and some 100 million unique TCR beta sequences from about 190 million T cells were reported. An early release covering 500 to 750 HLA-typed donors comprised 250 to 350 gigabases of sequencing data and around 80 million unique TCR sequences. The genetic ancestry cluster associated with self-reported Caucasian donors included 65% to 90% of the approximately 400 genotyped donors. The study aimed to test whether signatures of past pathogen exposure could be identified by cataloging public T cell receptors. The study profiled the T cell repertoires of under 700 subjects by immunosequencing and related them to cytomegalovirus serostatus. Besides the first cohort of roughly 700 subjects, a separate validation cohort made up of 120 different subjects was used. To predict cytomegalovirus infection status, the study brought together high-throughput TCR immunosequencing, statistical association of individual TCRs with disease status, and machine learning. To study patterns of TCR occurrence, a later analysis re-analyzed previously published TCR beta repertoires from 700 or so donors and added high-resolution HLA genotyping. The later analysis used no new phenotypic data to find candidate immune exposures, relying instead on TCR beta sequences and their occurrence across donors. In an earlier analysis of roughly 600 of the donors, high-throughput TCR beta sequencing was used to judge whether each TCR beta V gene segment behaved as functional or pseudogenic. Donor age, sex, ethnicity and CMV serostatus were compiled alongside the repertoire data. A later genetic analysis took genome-wide SNP genotypes for about 65% of the 666 donors and used that subset as a discovery cohort. Every repertoire in the discovery cohort had been generated on one and the same sequencing platform. HLA typing included class I and class II loci at four-digit resolution. Typing coverage varied by locus: 629-630 donors for A, B, C, DRB1 and DQB1; 500 to 550 for DQA1; around 610 for DPA1; some 470 for DPB1. Five DR-DQ haplotypes were treated as single units for association and clustering because of strong linkage in the cohort. Among a few hundred genotyped donors of the cohort, an average of roughly 240,000 unique TCR beta nucleotide sequences were sequenced per donor, roughly 20% of them non-productive.

Broader findings and caveats from the paper: In a later analysis, 16,951 TCR beta sequences were associated with specific HLA alleles at a false discovery rate of 0.05. In a later analysis, HLA-associated TCR beta chains were found to be more clonally expanded and to have lower generation probabilities than equally common non-associated chains. The earlier analysis of some 540 of the donors excluded approximately 15 rarely observed V segments, including chromosome 9 orphons, because counts were too low. In a later analysis, several top co-occurrence clusters were reported to appear linked to parvovirus B19, influenza, CMV and Epstein-Barr virus. A few of the identified cytomegalovirus-associated TCR beta chains were confirmed in vitro to be specific for cytomegalovirus antigens. In a later genetic analysis, fewer N-insertions in productive TCRs were reported among donors in an Asian-associated ancestry cluster than the roughly 700-donor mean. Sequencing depth was assumed to be roughly uniform across donors in the presence/absence analyses, though that assumption may not hold. Because HLA typing was missing for some donors at each locus, association tests included only the typed subset. When HLA alleles, especially DR and DQ, strongly co-occurred, TCR associations were difficult to assign to individual alleles. Most TCR sequences were seen in very few donors, while some public TCRs were found in many individuals. A further reported finding was that TCR beta sequences accurately predicted the HLA-A and HLA-B alleles for most subjects in the first cohort. V-gene and J-gene trimming of TCR beta chains was associated with a missense DCLRE1C variant in a later genetic analysis, and the association was replicated in an independent cohort. The only immune exposure information available for the cohort was CMV serostatus. A later analysis found that TCR association rates varied across HLA loci, with DRB1 alleles showing the most associated TCRs and HLA-C alleles the fewest. A group of highly shared sequence variants was considered likely to be a technical artifact of the sequencing pipeline. A total of 150 to 200 TCR beta chains were listed by the study as associated with cytomegalovirus. In an earlier analysis of about 550 of the donors, most TCR beta V segments were observed in productive rearrangements about 87% or about 30% of the time, broadly matching IMGT annotations. Some IMGT-functional V segments, including TRBV6-2 and TRBV6-3, could not be told apart with the 87-base-pair reads, so those segments were excluded. In a later analysis, most CMV-associated TCR beta chains were found to appear HLA-restricted, with HLA associations seemingly driven largely by CMV exposure. The cohort was sequenced for TCR beta chains only, and without alpha or paired-chain data the features that could be detected were limited. The classifier was reported to diagnose cytomegalovirus status with high specificity and sensitivity in both the original and validation cohorts. The authors suggested that the approach could potentially be extended to other disease states and immunological phenotypes. Linkage disequilibrium might explain the correlated functional status among segregating V segments, but an unknown experimental factor could not be excluded.

In total, around 600 healthy bone marrow donors made up the cohort. At the time of sampling, every cohort member was nominally healthy, though immune exposures that went unrecorded were likely present. The donor tested CMV seropositive, placing the donor among the 290 or so seropositive members of the cohort. Every donor gave a peripheral blood sample, and the peripheral blood mononuclear cells from that sample were used for TCR beta sequencing. Genomic DNA was extracted from the blood cell samples with the Qiagen DNeasy Blood Extraction Kit. Concerning this clone: Its antigen is unknown. Base qualities are not recorded, but no much larger clone differs from it by a single base.

Looking up the germline V gene (reference sequence) yields CDR1 SGHKS and CDR2 YYEKEE. Taken from cysteine to phenylalanine, the CDR3 has 14 residues. CDR3 DNA only is kept here, 42 bases in frame from base 1. The germline V and J ends show losses of 4 bases and 5 bases respectively, and no gene match explains 9 bases of the junction. To prepare the library, the immunoSEQ multiplex PCR assay was applied. A mixture of 60 forward primers for TCR Vbeta segments and 13 reverse primers for TCR Jbeta segments was used in the multiplex PCR. The CDR3 region of rearranged TCR beta genes was amplified from genomic DNA by a multiplex PCR assay. On the Illumina HiSeq System, the amplified TCR beta libraries were sequenced as 87-base-pair reads. The study's processing was this. A later analysis tallied 70 million to 100 million unique TCR beta chains across the roughly 610 repertoires, and approximately 9.9 million of those chains were shared by two or more donors. Raw reads were error-corrected and collapsed into unique sequences by a nearest-neighbor algorithm in which closely related sequences were merged to remove PCR and sequencing errors. Alignment of CDR3 sequences to IMGT reference sequences was used to assign V, D and J gene segments. For a sequence to be retained, at least a six-nucleotide match to both a V gene segment and a J gene segment was required. A rearrangement was called productive if the CDR3 had no stop codons and remained in frame with V and J, and every other rearrangement was called non-productive. CDR3 was defined according to IMGT convention as the region running from the second conserved V-encoded cysteine to the conserved J-encoded phenylalanine. The earlier analysis of 550 to 650 of the donors excluded any sequence lacking an unambiguous match to a single V gene segment. An earlier analysis of 500 to 600 of the donors classified V segments as functional when productive rearrangements were above 56.7% and as segregating when the standard deviation between donors was above 5%. A statistical classification framework was built to diagnose cytomegalovirus status from the catalog of TCR beta chain sequences. In a later analysis, V and J genes were assigned by comparing TCR nucleotide sequences against IMGT/GENE-DB human TR gene sequences. Using the TCRdist pipeline, a later analysis assigned CDR3 sequences along with most-parsimonious VDJ recombination scenarios. In a later analysis, every TCR beta chain was defined by the combination of its CDR3 amino acid sequence and its V-gene family, and reads without a unique V-gene family were dropped. In a later analysis, around 650 highly shared, low-generation-probability nucleotide sequences were removed to address suspected cross-contamination and a sequencing artifact. In a later analysis, a clonal expansion index for each public chain was calculated from normalized within-repertoire ranks of inferred template counts. In a later analysis, generation probabilities were computed using a VDJ recombination model fitted to out-of-frame rearrangements, and the results were checked against IGoR. In a later analysis, hypergeometric tests were used to score TCR-TCR, TCR-HLA and TCR-CMV co-occurrence, with a repertoire-size bias correction applied to TCR pairs. To estimate false discovery rates, a later analysis permuted the HLA or CMV assignments 20 times. In a later analysis, co-occurring TCRs were grouped with DBSCAN, and TCRdist sequence similarity was added when clustering was performed within HLA-allele-positive subsets. Repertoires with fewer than 30,000 or more than 120,000 public chains, plus five repertoires with anomalous nucleotide sharing, were excluded from co-occurrence clustering. Entries here come from immuneACCESS through TCRdb and include only in-frame sequences with V and J called. Some clones fail to appear in such tables; in the studies checked, an unresolved V gene covers under half of the shortfall, and the cause of the remainder is unknown. V, J and clone size derive from that table, while D and trimming were established from the DNA sequence. Recorded for this sample are some 110,000 clones; about 79% of them occurred a single time. Clones ranked in the top ten supply around 3% of the sample.

The sequence came from a woman aged 18-30 years in good health and CMV-seropositive. Source material: PBMCs. The V and J segments used are TRBV5-5 and TRBJ2-7; TRBD1 aligns with 7 central bases. For the CDR3, the sequence is CASSPLTGFNEQYF. The DNA reads as follows: TGTGCCAGCAGCCCTCTGACAGGGTTCAACGAGCAGTACTTC.